Listed below are T cell receptor beta chains from one sample, sequenced in a study of Graves' ophthalmopathy and Graves' hyperthyroidism. TCRdb used MiXCR to reprocess the multiplex PCR reads, holding one entry per CDR3 protein. The table includes 500,000 to 800,000 distinct CDR3 sequences, about 41% detected once. Sequencing was performed on peripheral blood. These receptor sequences come from an adult man with Graves' ophthalmopathy. Each CDR3 is given with its conserved first and last residue. The order of the fields is V gene, clone size, D gene, J gene, CDR3 DNA, CDR3 protein. D genes are given only for firm matches. Clone size, where shown, is once, few, many, or a class for clones that have expanded.

TRBV10-3	NA	TRBD1	TRBJ1-4	TGTGCCATCAGTGAACCTCAGGGGGTTGAAAAACTGTTTTTT	CAISEPQGVEKLFF
TRBV25-1	NA	NA	TRBJ1-1	TGTGCCAGCAGTGCCTTCGGACAGACCATGAACACTGAAGCTTTCTTT	CASSAFGQTMNTEAFF
TRBV5-8	NA	NA	TRBJ1-5	TGTGCCAGCAGCTACAGACAGCCCTATAGCAATCAGCCCCAGCATTTT	CASSYRQPYSNQPQHF
TRBV19	many	TRBD1	TRBJ1-1	TGTGCCAGTAGCGGTCGACAGGGATCTGAAGCTTTCTTT	CASSGRQGSEAFF
TRBV19	many	NA	TRBJ1-5	TGTGCCAGTAGTAACAGCATAAATCAGCCCCAGCATTTT	CASSNSINQPQHF
TRBV19	many	NA	TRBJ2-5	TGTGCCAGTAGTATAGCTCGAGGGGGGAGAGGAGAGACCCAGTACTTC	CASSIARGGRGETQYF
TRBV7-9	NA	TRBD1	TRBJ1-1	TGTGCCAGCAGCCGTGGACAGGGGGCGGGAGCTTTCTTT	CASSRGQGAGAFF
TRBV5-1	many	NA	TRBJ2-7	TGCGCCAGCAGCTTCGTACGGGGGCTCGAGCAGTACTTC	CASSFVRGLEQYF
TRBV7-9	many	TRBD1	TRBJ2-7	TGTGCCAGCAGTGGACAGGCTGCGACCTACGAGCAGTACTTC	CASSGQAATYEQYF
TRBV29-1	once	NA	TRBJ1-2	TGCAGCGTTGCCAGCTACACCTTC	CSVASYTF
TRBV20-1	NA	TRBD1	TRBJ1-2	TGCAGTGCTAGTTTTACCGGGACAGGGTACTATGGCTACACCTTC	CSASFTGTGYYGYTF
TRBV25-1	NA	TRBD1	TRBJ2-7	TGTGCCAGCAGCTTTTCCCCGGGACAGGGGGCTTACGAGCAGTACTTC	CASSFSPGQGAYEQYF
TRBV20-1	NA	TRBD2	TRBJ2-7	TGCAGCGCTAGCGGGGGCAGGGAGCACGAGCAGTACTTC	CSASGGREHEQYF
TRBV10-3	NA	TRBD1	TRBJ2-7	TGTGCCATCAGTGGGGGACAGAGCTCCTACGAGCAGTACTTC	CAISGGQSSYEQYF
TRBV11-2	NA	NA	TRBJ2-7	TGTGCCAGCTCCGACGGCGTGGGCTACGAGCAGTACTTC	CASSDGVGYEQYF
TRBV7-9	many	TRBD2	TRBJ2-7	TGTGCCAGCAGCACCCCGGGACTAGCGGGAGCCTACGAGCAGTACTTC	CASSTPGLAGAYEQYF
TRBV9	NA	TRBD1	TRBJ2-5	TGTGCCAGCAGCCGGGACAGGGCATACCAAGAGACCCAGTACTTC	CASSRDRAYQETQYF
TRBV12-3/TRBV12-4	once	NA	TRBJ2-3	TGTGCCAGCAGCCCGCGACACCCGACAGATACGCAGTATTTT	CASSPRHPTDTQYF
TRBV6-2/TRBV6-3	NA	NA	TRBJ1-5	TGTGCCAGCAGTCGCGACAGATTCAATCAGCCCCAGCATTTT	CASSRDRFNQPQHF
TRBV7-4	NA	NA	TRBJ2-1	TGTGCCAGCAGCTTAGACGGAAATGAGCAGTTCTTC	CASSLDGNEQFF
TRBV29-1	few	NA	TRBJ1-1	TGCAGCGTACAAACGAACACTGAAGCTTTCTTT	CSVQTNTEAFF
TRBV29-1	many	TRBD1	TRBJ1-2	TGCAGCGTAGAATACAGGGGAGGGCAGTCCGACTATGGCTACACCTTC	CSVEYRGGQSDYGYTF
TRBV3-1	NA	NA	TRBJ1-6	TGTGCCAGCAGCCAAGTTTGGAGCAGGGATTCACCCCTCCACTTT	CASSQVWSRDSPLHF
TRBV10-3	NA	TRBD1	TRBJ1-5	TGTGCCAGCAGTGAAGGGAGAGGGCAGGGGGCTTGGCAGCCCCAGCATTTT	CASSEGRGQGAWQPQHF
TRBV2	many	NA	TRBJ1-1	TGTGCCAGCAGTGATTGGAGGGATAATGAAGCTTTCTTT	CASSDWRDNEAFF
TRBV9	many	NA	TRBJ1-1	TGTGCCAGCAGCCCATCAGCCGGGGGTATGGGGGCCACTGAAGCTTTCTTT	CASSPSAGGMGATEAFF
TRBV5-1	NA	NA	TRBJ1-2	TGTGCCAGCAGCCGAAACCGGGACGCTAACTATGGCTACACCTTC	CASSRNRDANYGYTF
TRBV5-1	few	NA	TRBJ2-5	TGCGCCAGCAGCTTCGGCAGGGCCTCTGGAGAGACCCAGTACTTC	CASSFGRASGETQYF
TRBV4-3	NA	NA	TRBJ1-4	TGCGCCAGCAGCTCGCCGGGACACACGGGGGAAAAACTGTTTTTT	CASSSPGHTGEKLFF
TRBV29-1	once	NA	TRBJ1-4	TGCAGCTTGTCCAGGGTCGGGGCACAAGAAAAACTGTTTTTT	CSLSRVGAQEKLFF
TRBV20-1	few	TRBD1	TRBJ2-5	TGCAGTGCTCCCGGGTCGGGACAGGGGCAAGAGACCCAGTACTTC	CSAPGSGQGQETQYF
TRBV25-1	NA	NA	TRBJ2-5	TGTGCCAGCACGAGAGGACAGACCCAAGAGACCCAGTACTTC	CASTRGQTQETQYF
TRBV29-1	NA	TRBD1	TRBJ1-1	TGCAGTAGGACAGGGCGCACTGAAGCTTTCTTT	CSRTGRTEAFF
TRBV6-1	many	NA	TRBJ1-5	TGTGCCAGCAGCGATCTCCGTTCTCAGCCCCAGCATTTT	CASSDLRSQPQHF
TRBV19	many	NA	TRBJ1-5	TGTGCCAGTAGTGGGGAGGGTGGGCCCCAGCATTTT	CASSGEGGPQHF
TRBV7-6	many	NA	TRBJ1-1	TGTGCCAGCAGCCGAGACAGCTCGGGTGGCACTGAAGCTTTCTTT	CASSRDSSGGTEAFF
TRBV7-9	NA	TRBD2	TRBJ2-1	TGTGCTAGCAGTCAGTCCACTAGCGGCTACAATGAGCAGTTCTTC	CASSQSTSGYNEQFF
TRBV19	many	NA	TRBJ1-1	TGTGCCAGTAGTATAATTGGTACTGAAGCTTTCTTT	CASSIIGTEAFF
TRBV30	NA	NA	TRBJ1-1	TGTGCCTGGAGTGGGGGACTGACGGATGCTGAAGCTTTCTTT	CAWSGGLTDAEAFF
TRBV12-3/TRBV12-4	many	NA	TRBJ1-5	TGTGCCAGCAGTTTAGGAGAGAGCAATCAGCCCCAGCATTTT	CASSLGESNQPQHF
TRBV19	many	NA	TRBJ1-1	TGTGCCAGTAGTATAGATGGCTACAGGACGGGAGCTTTCTTT	CASSIDGYRTGAFF
TRBV6-6	NA	NA	TRBJ1-6	TGTGCCAGCAGTTACTTACAGGGTAATTCACCCCTCCACTTT	CASSYLQGNSPLHF
TRBV11-3	NA	NA	TRBJ2-7	TGTGCCAGCAGCCCCCCACACTACGAGCAGTACTTC	CASSPPHYEQYF
TRBV9	few	TRBD2	TRBJ2-2	TGTGCCAGCAGCGTAGCGACTAGCGTGAACACCGGGGAGCTGTTTTTT	CASSVATSVNTGELFF
TRBV29-1	once	TRBD1	TRBJ1-1	TGCGGCTCAGGACAGGGGACAAACACTGAAGCTTTCTTT	CGSGQGTNTEAFF
TRBV7-2	few	NA	TRBJ1-3	TGTGCCAGCAGCTTAGGTCTAGGGACTGGAAACACCATATATTTT	CASSLGLGTGNTIYF
TRBV7-8	many	TRBD1	TRBJ1-3	TGTGCCAGCAGCTCAGACAGGGTCTGGTCTGGAAACACCATATATTTT	CASSSDRVWSGNTIYF
TRBV5-6	NA	TRBD2	TRBJ2-3	TGTGCCAGCAGCTTTCTAGCGGGGTACACAGATACGCAGTATTTT	CASSFLAGYTDTQYF
TRBV5-8	few	NA	TRBJ1-2	TGTGCCAGCAGCTTGGCCGGGTTGGGAATCTATGGCTACACCTTC	CASSLAGLGIYGYTF
TRBV7-6	once	NA	TRBJ2-5	TGTGCCAGCAGCTTACTAAGCGAGCAAGAGACCCAGTACTTC	CASSLLSEQETQYF
TRBV4-1	many	NA	TRBJ1-1	TGCGCCAGCAGCTCATGGGGCAGGGGCACTGAAGCTTTCTTT	CASSSWGRGTEAFF
TRBV2	many	NA	TRBJ2-2	TGTGCCAGCAGTTCTTTTGCAGCGAACACCGGGGAGCTGTTTTTT	CASSSFAANTGELFF
TRBV14	many	TRBD1	TRBJ1-3	TGTGCCAGCAGCCAAGAGGGACAGGGGCCAGGAAACACCATATATTTT	CASSQEGQGPGNTIYF
TRBV7-2	NA	NA	TRBJ1-1	TGTGGCAGCAGTTTAGCTTTGAACACTGAAGCTTTCTTT	CGSSLALNTEAFF
TRBV19	many	NA	TRBJ1-5	TGTGCCAGTAGTGCCCTGGATTTTCAGCCCCAGCATTTT	CASSALDFQPQHF
TRBV24-1	NA	NA	TRBJ1-5	TGTGCCACCAGCAGCATGTCAGGTAATCAGCCCCAGCATTTT	CATSSMSGNQPQHF